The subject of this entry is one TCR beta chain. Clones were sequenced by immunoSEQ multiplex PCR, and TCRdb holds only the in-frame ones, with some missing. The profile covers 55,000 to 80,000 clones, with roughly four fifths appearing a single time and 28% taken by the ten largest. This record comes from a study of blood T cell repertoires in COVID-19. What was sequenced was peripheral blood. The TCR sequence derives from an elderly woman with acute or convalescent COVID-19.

CDR3 residues: CASSLSGLTNGYTF. The CDR3 DNA reads TGTGCCAGCAGTTTATCGGGGTTAACGAATGGCTACACCTTC. V is TRBV28 and J is TRBJ1-2; D is uncertain. Trimming stripped 1 base from V and 6 bases from J, with 12 bases between. CDR3 length: 14 amino acids. Germline values: CDR1 MDHEN, CDR2 SYDVKM.